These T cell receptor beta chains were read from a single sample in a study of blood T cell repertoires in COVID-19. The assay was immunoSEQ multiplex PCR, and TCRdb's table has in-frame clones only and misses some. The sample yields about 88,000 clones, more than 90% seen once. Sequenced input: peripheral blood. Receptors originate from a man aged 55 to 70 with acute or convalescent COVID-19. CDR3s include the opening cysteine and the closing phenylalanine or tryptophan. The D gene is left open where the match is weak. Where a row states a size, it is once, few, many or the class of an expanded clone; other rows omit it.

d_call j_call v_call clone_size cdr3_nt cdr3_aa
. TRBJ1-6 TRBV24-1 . TGTGCCACCAGTGCAGGTTCCCAAACCTCCTATAATTCACCCCTCCACTTT CATSAGSQTSYNSPLHF
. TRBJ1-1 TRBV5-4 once TGTGCCAGCAGCGAGGGGGTGGGGAACACTGAAGCTTTCTTT CASSEGVGNTEAFF
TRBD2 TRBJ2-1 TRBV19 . TGTGCCAGTAGGCGGACTAGCGGGGCCAGCTCCTACAATGAGCAGTTCTTC CASRRTSGASSYNEQFF
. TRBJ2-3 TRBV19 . TGTGCCAGTAGTCGGGCAGATACGCAGTATTTT CASSRADTQYF
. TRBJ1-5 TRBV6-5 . TGTGCCAGCAGAGGGACATTAAATCAGCCCCAGCATTTT CASRGTLNQPQHF
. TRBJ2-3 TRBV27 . TGTGCCAGCAGTATCGCAGATACGCAGTATTTT CASSIADTQYF
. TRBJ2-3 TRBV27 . TGTGCCAGCAGTTACGTAGCGTATAGCACAGATACGCAGTATTTT CASSYVAYSTDTQYF
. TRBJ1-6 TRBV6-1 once TGTGCCAGCAGTGAAGATGGGCCAGCTACGTATAATTCACCCCTCCACTTT CASSEDGPATYNSPLHF
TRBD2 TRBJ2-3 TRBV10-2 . TGCGCCAGCAGTGTTGGGGCGGCGGGAGGGCCTCGAGATACGCAGTATTTT CASSVGAAGGPRDTQYF
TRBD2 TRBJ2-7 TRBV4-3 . TGCGCCAGCAGCCAAGGGACTAGCGGATCAGCCTACGAGCAGTACTTC CASSQGTSGSAYEQYF
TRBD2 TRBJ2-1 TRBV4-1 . TGCGCCAGCAGCCACCCCAGGACTAGCCGGTACAATGAGCAGTTCTTC CASSHPRTSRYNEQFF
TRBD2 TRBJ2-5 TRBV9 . TGTGCCAGCAGCCCCCGGGGGGAGCACCAAGAGACCCAGTACTTC CASSPRGEHQETQYF
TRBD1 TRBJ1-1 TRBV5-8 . TGTGCCAGCAGACACGACCCCGGGACAGCCGCGAACACTGAAGCTTTCTTT CASRHDPGTAANTEAFF
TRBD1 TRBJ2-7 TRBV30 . TGTGCCTGGAGCAACCTCGGACAGGCGTCCTACGAGCAGTACTTC CAWSNLGQASYEQYF